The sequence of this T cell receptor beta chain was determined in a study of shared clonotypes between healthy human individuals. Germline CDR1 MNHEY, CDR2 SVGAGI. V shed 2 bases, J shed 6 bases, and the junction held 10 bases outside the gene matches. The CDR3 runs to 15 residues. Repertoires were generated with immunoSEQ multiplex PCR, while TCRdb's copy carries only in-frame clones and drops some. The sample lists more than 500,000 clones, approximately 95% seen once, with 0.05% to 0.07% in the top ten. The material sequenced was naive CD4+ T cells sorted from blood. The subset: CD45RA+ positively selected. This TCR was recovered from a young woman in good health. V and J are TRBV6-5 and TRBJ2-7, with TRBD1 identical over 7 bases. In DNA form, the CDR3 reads TGTGCCAGCAGTTACGCATACCGGGACAGCCGCGAGCAGTACTTC. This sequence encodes CASSYAYRDSREQYF.